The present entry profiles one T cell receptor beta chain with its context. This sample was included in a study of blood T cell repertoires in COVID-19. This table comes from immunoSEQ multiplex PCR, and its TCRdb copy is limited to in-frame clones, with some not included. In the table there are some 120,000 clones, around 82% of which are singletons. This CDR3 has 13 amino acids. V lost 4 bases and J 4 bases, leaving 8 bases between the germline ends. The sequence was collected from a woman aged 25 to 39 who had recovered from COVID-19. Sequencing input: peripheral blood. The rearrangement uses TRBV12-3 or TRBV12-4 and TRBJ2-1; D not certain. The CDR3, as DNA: TGTGCCAGCAGTTATATTCGGTACAATGAGCAGTTCTTC. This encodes CASSYIRYNEQFF.